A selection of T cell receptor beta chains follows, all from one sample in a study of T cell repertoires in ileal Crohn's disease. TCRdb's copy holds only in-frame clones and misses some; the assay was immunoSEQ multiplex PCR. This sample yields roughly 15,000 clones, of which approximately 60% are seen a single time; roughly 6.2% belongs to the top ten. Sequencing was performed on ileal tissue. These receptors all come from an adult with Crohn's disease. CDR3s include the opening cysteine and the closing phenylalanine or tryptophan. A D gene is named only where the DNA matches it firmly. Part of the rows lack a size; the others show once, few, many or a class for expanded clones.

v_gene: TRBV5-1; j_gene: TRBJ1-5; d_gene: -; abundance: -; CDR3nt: TGCGCCAGCAGCTTGGACGGGGGCAATCAGCCCCAGCATTTT; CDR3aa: CASSLDGGNQPQHF
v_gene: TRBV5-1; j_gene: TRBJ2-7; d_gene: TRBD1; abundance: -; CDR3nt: TGCGCCAGCAGCGTGGACAGGGGGGACGAGCAGTACTTC; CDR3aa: CASSVDRGDEQYF
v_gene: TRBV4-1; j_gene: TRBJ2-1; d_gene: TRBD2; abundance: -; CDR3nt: TGCGCCAGCAGCCGAGGGGAGGGTAATAGTGAGCAGTTCTTC; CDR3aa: CASSRGEGNSEQFF
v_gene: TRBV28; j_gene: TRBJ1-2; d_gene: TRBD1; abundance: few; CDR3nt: TGTGCCAGCAGTTTATACCAGGGGGATGGCTACACCTTC; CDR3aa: CASSLYQGDGYTF
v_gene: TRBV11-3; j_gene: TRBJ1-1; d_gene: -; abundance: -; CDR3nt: TGTGCCAGCAGCTCCGGGGACTCGGGCACTGAAGCTTTCTTT; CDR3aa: CASSSGDSGTEAFF
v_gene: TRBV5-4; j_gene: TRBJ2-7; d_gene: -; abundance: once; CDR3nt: TGTGCCAGCAGCTTGGTCGGGCGGGGCGAGCAGTACTTC; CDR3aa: CASSLVGRGEQYF
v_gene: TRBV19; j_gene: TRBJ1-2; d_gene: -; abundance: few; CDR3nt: TGTGCCAGTAAAATACAGGGAAGAACGGGGAACTATGGCTACACCTTC; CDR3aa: CASKIQGRTGNYGYTF
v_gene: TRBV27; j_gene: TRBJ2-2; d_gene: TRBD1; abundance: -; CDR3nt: TGTGCCAGCAGTTTGGACAGGATCACCGGGGAGCTGTTTTTT; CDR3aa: CASSLDRITGELFF
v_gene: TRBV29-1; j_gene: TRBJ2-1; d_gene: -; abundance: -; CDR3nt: TGCAGCGTGCGACAGAATGAGCAGTTCTTC; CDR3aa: CSVRQNEQFF
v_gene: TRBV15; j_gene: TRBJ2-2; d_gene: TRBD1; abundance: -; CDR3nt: TGTGCCACCAGCAGACACGGGACAGGGGATGTGAACACCGGGGAGCTGTTTTTT; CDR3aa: CATSRHGTGDVNTGELFF
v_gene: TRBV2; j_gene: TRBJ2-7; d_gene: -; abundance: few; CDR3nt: TGTGCCAGCAGTTATAAGGACAGCTCCTACGAGCAGTACTTC; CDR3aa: CASSYKDSSYEQYF
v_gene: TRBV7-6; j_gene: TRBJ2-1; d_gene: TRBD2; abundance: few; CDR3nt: TGTGCCAGCAGCGCCCTAAGCGGGAGGGCCAATGAGCAGTTCTTC; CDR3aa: CASSALSGRANEQFF
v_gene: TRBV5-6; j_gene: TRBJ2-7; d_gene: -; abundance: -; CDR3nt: TGTGCCAGCAGCTTGGTGTGGTCCAACGGGGAGCAGTACTTC; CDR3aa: CASSLVWSNGEQYF